This entry concerns a single TCR beta chain. Its matching antigen is unknown. The gene names here belong to mouse. The CDR3 end is not reached by the read, which stops 4 residues before it; the germline J gene fills it in. The sample holds other DNA sequences that translate to the same CDR3. Once RNA had been extracted, it was reverse transcribed into cDNA to act as the sequencing template. Profiled with immunoSEQ multiplex PCR; TCRdb holds only in-frame clones, not every one. Altogether over 100,000 clones were found in the sample, and no singletons occur. The germline V gene has CDR1 GKSSPN and CDR2 SITVG. The CDR3 is 13 residues long. The V gene lost 3 bases and the J gene lost 4 bases, with 10 bases spanning the gap. The sample originates from a study of CD8+ T cells in alopecia areata. Study-wide context: C3H/HeJ donors aged about 6-12 months with spontaneous alopecia supplied skin grafted onto approximately 6-11-week-old female C3H/HeJ mice. General study findings and limits: Sequencing of scalp tissue also captures the resident alphabeta T cells of normal skin.

Sequenced sample: lesional skin. This sequence originates from a C3H/HeJ mouse with alopecia areata. MHC haplotype of the strain: H2-k. The rearrangement joins TRBV31 to TRBJ2-1, with D tentatively TRBD2 (6 bases). CDR3 amino acids: CAWSPGVYAEQFF. The covered CDR3 bases are TGTGCCTGGAGCCCTGGGGTATATGCT.